This TCR beta chain was obtained from a study of blood T cell repertoires in COVID-19. Trimming cost V 2 bases and J 1 base, with 14 bases left between them. The CDR3 loop spans 16 amino acids. The germline V gene encodes CDR1 LGHNA and CDR2 YSLEER. Measured with immunoSEQ multiplex PCR; TCRdb has only the in-frame clones, and not every one. Here the sample spans some 38,000 clones, 80% to 90% being singletons. Sequenced input: peripheral blood. This TCR came from a man in his 70s with acute or convalescent COVID-19. The gene calls are TRBV4-3 and TRBJ1-2; tentatively, D is TRBD1 (6 bases). The CDR3 DNA reads TGCGCCAGCAGCCAACTACAGGGAACCCTTAACTATGGCTACACCTTC. This encodes CASSQLQGTLNYGYTF.